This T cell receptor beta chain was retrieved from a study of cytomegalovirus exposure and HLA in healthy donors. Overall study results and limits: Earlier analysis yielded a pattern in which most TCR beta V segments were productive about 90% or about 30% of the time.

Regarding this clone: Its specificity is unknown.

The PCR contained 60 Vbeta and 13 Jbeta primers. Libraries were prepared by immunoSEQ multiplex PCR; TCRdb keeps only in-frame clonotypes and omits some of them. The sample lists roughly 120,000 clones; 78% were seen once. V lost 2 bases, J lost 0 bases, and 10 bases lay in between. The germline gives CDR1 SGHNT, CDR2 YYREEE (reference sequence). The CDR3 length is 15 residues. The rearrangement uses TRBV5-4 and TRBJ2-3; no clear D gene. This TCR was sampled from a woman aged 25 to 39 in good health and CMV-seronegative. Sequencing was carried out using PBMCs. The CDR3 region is CASSFGYSSTDTQYF. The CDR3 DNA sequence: TGTGCCAGCAGCTTCGGGTATAGTAGCACAGATACGCAGTATTTT.